This TCR beta chain comes out of a study of blood T cell repertoires in COVID-19. Overall study: Acute and convalescent COVID-19 specimens originated in the United States, Italy and Spain. Sample material is recorded as cDNA or gDNA derived from T cells, B-cell-depleted T cells, or PBMCs.

Produced via immunoSEQ multiplex PCR; TCRdb's table is partial and in-frame only. The table includes 100,000 to 130,000 clones, roughly four fifths detected once. This CDR3 has 15 amino acids. V lost 2 bases and J lost 1, with 10 bases in between. Germline CDR1 reads MNHNS; CDR2 reads SASEGT. The sequencing input was peripheral blood. The source is a woman aged 65 to 85 with acute or convalescent COVID-19. This chain uses TRBV6-1 with TRBJ2-3; unclear D gene. The CDR3 DNA follows: TGTGCCAGCAGTGAATCAGTTTTGGGCACAGATACGCAGTATTTT. It is translated as CASSESVLGTDTQYF.